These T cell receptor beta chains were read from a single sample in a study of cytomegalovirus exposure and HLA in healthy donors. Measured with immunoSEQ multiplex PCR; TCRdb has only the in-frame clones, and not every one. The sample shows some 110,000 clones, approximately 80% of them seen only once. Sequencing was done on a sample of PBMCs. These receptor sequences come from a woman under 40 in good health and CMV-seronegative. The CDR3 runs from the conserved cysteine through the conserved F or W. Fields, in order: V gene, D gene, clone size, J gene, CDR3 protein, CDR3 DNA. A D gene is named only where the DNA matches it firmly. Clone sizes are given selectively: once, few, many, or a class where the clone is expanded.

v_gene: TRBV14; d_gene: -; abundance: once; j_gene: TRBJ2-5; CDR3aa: CASSHPSTGWMLWETQYF; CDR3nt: TGTGCCAGCAGCCACCCCTCCACAGGGTGGATGCTATGGGAGACCCAGTACTTC
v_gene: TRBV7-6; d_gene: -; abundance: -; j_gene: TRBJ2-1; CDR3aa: CASSPRQNNEQFF; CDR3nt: TGTGCCAGCAGCCCGAGACAGAACAATGAGCAGTTCTTC
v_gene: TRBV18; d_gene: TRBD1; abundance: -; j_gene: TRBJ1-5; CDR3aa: CASSKTSTGTGGNQPQHF; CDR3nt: TGTGCCAGCTCCAAAACCTCGACCGGGACAGGGGGCAATCAGCCCCAGCATTTT
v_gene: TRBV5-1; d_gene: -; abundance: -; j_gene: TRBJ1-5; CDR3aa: CASSLTGTNQPQHF; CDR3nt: TGCGCCAGCAGCCTAACAGGGACCAATCAGCCCCAGCATTTT
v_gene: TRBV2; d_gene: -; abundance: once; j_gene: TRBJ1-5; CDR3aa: CASRGGGASQPQHF; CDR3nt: TGTGCCAGCAGGGGAGGGGGGGCCAGTCAGCCCCAGCATTTT
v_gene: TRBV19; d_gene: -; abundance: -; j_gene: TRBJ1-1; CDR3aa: CASSIRGTVTEAFF; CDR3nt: TGTGCCAGTAGTATCCGGGGAACGGTCACTGAAGCTTTCTTT
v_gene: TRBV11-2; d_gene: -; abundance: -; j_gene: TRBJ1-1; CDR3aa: CASSFLGGLNTEAFF; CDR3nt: TGTGCCAGCAGCTTCCTAGGGGGTCTGAACACTGAAGCTTTCTTT
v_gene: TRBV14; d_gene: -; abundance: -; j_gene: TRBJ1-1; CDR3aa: CASSLGGGGEAFF; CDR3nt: TGTGCCAGCAGCCTTGGGGGAGGAGGCGAAGCTTTCTTT
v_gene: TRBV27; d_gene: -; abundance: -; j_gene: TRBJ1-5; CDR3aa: CASSLAGGGGNQPQHF; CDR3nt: TGTGCCAGCAGCCTCGCGGGGGGTGGGGGCAATCAGCCCCAGCATTTT
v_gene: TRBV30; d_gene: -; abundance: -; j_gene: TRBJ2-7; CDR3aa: CAWSAGRTASLSYEQYF; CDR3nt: TGTGCCTGGAGTGCCGGCCGGACAGCAAGTCTTTCCTACGAGCAGTACTTC
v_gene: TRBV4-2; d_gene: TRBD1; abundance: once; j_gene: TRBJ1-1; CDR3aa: CASSPSRDREPAFF; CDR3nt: TGTGCCAGCAGCCCCTCCCGGGACAGGGAGCCGGCTTTCTTT
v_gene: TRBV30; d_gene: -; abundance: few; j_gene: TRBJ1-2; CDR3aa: CAWSIQNRNYGYTF; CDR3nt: TGTGCCTGGAGCATCCAAAACAGAAACTATGGCTACACCTTC
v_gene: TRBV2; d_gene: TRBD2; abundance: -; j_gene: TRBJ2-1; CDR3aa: CASKVERERSEQFF; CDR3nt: TGTGCCAGCAAGGTCGAGCGGGAGAGGAGTGAGCAGTTCTTC
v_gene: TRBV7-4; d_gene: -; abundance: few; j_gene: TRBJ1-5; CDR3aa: CASSLVNPLSGNQPQHF; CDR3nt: TGTGCCAGCAGCTTAGTTAATCCCCTGAGTGGCAATCAGCCCCAGCATTTT
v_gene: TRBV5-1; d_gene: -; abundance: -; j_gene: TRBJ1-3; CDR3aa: CASSLDSSPGNTIYF; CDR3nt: TGCGCCAGCAGCTTGGACTCTAGCCCGGGAAACACCATATATTTT